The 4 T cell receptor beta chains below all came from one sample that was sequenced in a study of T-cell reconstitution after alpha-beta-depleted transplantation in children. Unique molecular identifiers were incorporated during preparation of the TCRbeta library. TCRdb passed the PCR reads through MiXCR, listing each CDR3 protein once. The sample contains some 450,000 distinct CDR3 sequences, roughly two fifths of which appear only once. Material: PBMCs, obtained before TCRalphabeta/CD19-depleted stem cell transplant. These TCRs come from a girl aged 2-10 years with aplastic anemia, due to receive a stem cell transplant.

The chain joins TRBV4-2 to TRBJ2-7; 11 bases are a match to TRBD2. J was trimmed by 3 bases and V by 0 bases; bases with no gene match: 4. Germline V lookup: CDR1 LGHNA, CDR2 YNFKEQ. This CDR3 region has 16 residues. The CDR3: CASSQDVAGGFYEQYF. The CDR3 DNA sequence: TGTGCCAGCAGCCAAGATGTAGCGGGGGGGTTCTACGAGCAGTACTTC.

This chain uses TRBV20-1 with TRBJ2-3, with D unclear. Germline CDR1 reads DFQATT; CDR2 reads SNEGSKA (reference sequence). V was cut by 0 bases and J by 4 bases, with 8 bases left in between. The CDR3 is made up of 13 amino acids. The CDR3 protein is CSAREPKSDTQYF. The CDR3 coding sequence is TGCAGTGCTAGAGAGCCGAAATCAGATACGCAGTATTTT.

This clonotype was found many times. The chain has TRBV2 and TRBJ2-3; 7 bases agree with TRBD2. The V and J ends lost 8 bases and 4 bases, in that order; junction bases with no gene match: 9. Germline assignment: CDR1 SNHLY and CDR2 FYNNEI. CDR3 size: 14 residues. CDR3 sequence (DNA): TGTGCCAGCGTCAGGGAGGGGAGTGCAGATACGCAGTATTTT. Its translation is CASVREGSADTQYF.

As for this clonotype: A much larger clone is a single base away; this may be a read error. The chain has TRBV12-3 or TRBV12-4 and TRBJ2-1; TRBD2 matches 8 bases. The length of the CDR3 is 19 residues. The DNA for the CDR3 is TGTGCCATCAGTTTTCCAGCGGGAGCACTCTTGAGCTCCTACAATGAGCAGTTCTTC. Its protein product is CAISFPAGALLSSYNEQFF.